The clone carrying this TCR beta chain was detected ten times or more. Antigen specificity is unknown. This sample is drawn from a study of T cell repertoires in cytomegalovirus infection. In the study overall: Public TCR beta signatures provided an indication of both CMV infection and a matching HLA type. General study points: Across the ex vivo response, the dominant clonotypes were HLA-C-restricted CMV-specific TCR beta clonotypes. Based on cumulative public TCR beta family frequency, carriers of CMV plus the relevant HLA were identified.

Each CDR3 protein is one row after TCRdb ran MiXCR on the reads. The sample carries fewer than 550,000 distinct CDR3 sequences, about 11% recorded once. In germline, CDR1 is LGHDT, CDR2 YNNKEL (reference sequence). The CDR3 consists of 19 residues. Losses at the gene ends were 1 base for V and 7 bases for J; bases not matched to a gene: 15. Sequenced material: PBMCs. The sequence was collected from a human donor in good health (CMV status not recorded). Some clones in this sample may be carry-over from other donors' samples. The chain is built from TRBV3-1 and TRBJ2-1; TRBD2 matches 11 bases. The CDR3 region is CASSQAVFIGTSGWNEQFF. The CDR3 coding sequence is TGTGCCAGCAGCCAAGCCGTTTTCATCGGGACTAGCGGTTGGAATGAGCAGTTCTTC.